This T cell receptor beta chain appears in the sequencing data of a study of Graves' ophthalmopathy and Graves' hyperthyroidism (dated by TCRdb to 2016 to 2018). As for the study more broadly: A patient counted as having stable hyperthyroidism if there was no progression to ophthalmopathy within 18 months of follow-up. To tell Graves' ophthalmopathy apart from Graves' hyperthyroidism, and to predict which patients would progress to ophthalmopathy, the study relied on TCR beta repertoire signatures. In total, around 140 blood samples were TCR-sequenced: around 42 ophthalmopathy, roughly 77 hyperthyroidism and some 17 hyperthyroidism-to-ophthalmopathy patients. A discovery set of 90 to 100 patients (43 ophthalmopathy, about 59 stable hyperthyroidism) was enrolled to explore V-J signatures distinguishing ophthalmopathy from hyperthyroidism. For independent validation, a separate cohort was made up of 18 to 20 hyperthyroidism patients plus 17 patients who later progressed from hyperthyroidism to ophthalmopathy. In roughly 6 hyperthyroidism patients, the T-cell repertoire of thyroid tissue was compared with the T-cell repertoire of blood. After sampling, hyperthyroidism patients received methimazole starting at 30 mg daily, and ophthalmopathy patients received high-dose intravenous methylprednisolone. Study-level results and caveats: In cross-validation, the 13-signature model distinguished ophthalmopathy from stable hyperthyroidism with approximately 85% sensitivity and around 81% specificity, and in the test set the corresponding values were approximately 80% and 75%. In validation, the model predicted ophthalmopathy progression with 55% to 71% sensitivity and 72.22% specificity; some 13 predicted patients were CT-confirmed with GO in a median of approximately six months. Among expanded thyroid clonotypes with frequency above 0.001, most also showed up in blood, which suggests that blood repertoires may reflect the thyroid immune response. No statistical method was used to predetermine the sample size, and group allocation was not hidden from the investigators.

Hyperthyroidism patients were newly diagnosed, were aged 18 to 65 years, and had a disease duration under 2 months. Patients with other autoimmune diseases, uncontrolled infections, pregnancy or lactation were excluded. Clinical symptoms, serum thyroxine, TRAb, thyroid ultrasound and orbital computed tomography formed the basis of the diagnosis. Total RNA was extracted with Trizol reagent and quality-checked on an Agilent 2100 Bioanalyzer. V sheds 4 bases and J sheds 9 bases, leaving 19 bases between their ends. From the cysteine up to the phenylalanine, the CDR3 has a length of 14 residues. CDR3 DNA only is kept here, 42 bases in frame from base 1. From a lookup of the germline V gene (reference sequence), CDR1 and CDR2 are SGHKS and YYEKEE. As regards this clonotype: Its antigen has not been determined. No much larger clone exists at a distance of one base, and base qualities are not known.

For repertoire sequencing, TCR beta CDR3 regions were amplified from RNA transcripts. HTBI primers and the Qiagen OneStep RT-PCR kit were used in a first-round RT-PCR, which was followed by a second-round multiplex PCR, size selection and purification. Libraries were sequenced paired-end with 100 bp reads on an Illumina HiSeq2000. For the original study's pipeline: SOAPnuke was used to process the reads, throwing out any read that had adapters, had uncalled bases, had a mean Phred below 15, or lacked an exact constant-primer or identifier match. COPE v1.2.5 was used to merge high-quality paired reads. Clonotypes were defined as unique nucleotide sequences and were aligned to IMGT TRB V, D and J references using MiTCR v1.1. The analysis was limited to V-J combinations with a frequency above 0.0001, which together covered over 98% of repertoires. A TCR clonal expansion and chaos score per V-J combination was defined as the ratio of F50 clonal expansion to chaos observed in the TCRdist matrix. Features were reduced by Welch's t-statistics and random forest to around 13 V-J combinations, which fed a naive Bayes classifier. The Morisita-Horn index was used to measure how similar the thyroid and blood repertoires were. TCRdb trimmed the raw reads at Q25, called clones with MiXCR and kept productive beta chains. Duplicate CDR3 protein sequences are folded into a single record with the most common DNA and genes. What appears here as the V and J calls and clone size reflects TCRdb's work, not the paper's. The sample yields around 1,200,000 distinct CDR3 sequences; roughly 35% were counted once. 11% of the sample goes to the ten largest clones.

The clonotype comes from an adult man with Graves' hyperthyroidism. The sample taken for sequencing was peripheral blood or thyroid tissue (not recorded which). The chain is encoded by TRBV5-5 joined to TRBJ2-5; a tentative D match to TRBD1 spans 5 bases. Here the CDR3 is given as CASSQEGEPQPQYF. The DNA sequence follows: TGTGCCAGCAGCCAAGAAGGGGAACCTCAGCCCCAGTACTTC.